The 9 T cell receptor beta chains given below trace back to one sample, sequenced in a study of cytomegalovirus exposure and HLA in healthy donors. Both 60 Vbeta primers and 13 Jbeta primers went into the PCR. TCRdb's table, derived via immunoSEQ multiplex PCR, lists solely in-frame clones and lacks some. The sample yields 150,000 to 200,000 clones, 75% to 80% seen once. Material for sequencing was PBMCs. These receptors were taken from a man aged 40-55 years in good health and CMV-seropositive.

The chain uses TRBV4-1 and TRBJ2-3; no clear D. CDR1 MGHRA and CDR2 YSYEKL come from the germline V gene. This CDR3 contains 16 residues. Deletions cut 3 bases from V and 2 bases from J, with 15 bases between. DNA for the CDR3: TGCGCCAGCAGCCAGCAAGCGTCATTGCTCACAGATACGCAGTATTTT. Translated: CASSQQASLLTDTQYF.

Only a few counts were recorded for this clone. The chain joins TRBV6-5 to TRBJ2-3; unclear D gene. Per germline, CDR1 MNHEY and CDR2 SVGAGI. V was trimmed by 2 bases and J by 2 bases, leaving 5 bases between them. This CDR3 spans 13 amino acids. The CDR3 loop is CASSYVATDTQYF. The CDR3 DNA follows: TGTGCCAGCAGTTACGTGGCCACAGATACGCAGTATTTT.

V and J are TRBV4-1 and TRBJ2-5; weak D call: TRBD2 (7 bases). Germline V gene sequence: CDR1 MGHRA, CDR2 YSYEKL. Trimming took 1 base from V and 3 from J, leaving 18 bases between them. There are 17 residues in the CDR3. CDR3 DNA: TGCGCCAGCAGCCAAGGGGGTTGGGGGGGGCGCGAAGAGACCCAGTACTTC. Protein sequence: CASSQGGWGGREETQYF.

The chain combines TRBV6-5 with TRBJ1-1, with a tentative D call TRBD1 (5 bases). The germline V gene has CDR1 MNHEY and CDR2 SVGAGI. The CDR3 contains 13 residues. Trimming pared 8 bases from V and 3 bases from J, leaving 13 bases between. CDR3 nucleotides: TGTGCCAGCTTGGCAGGGTCGGACACTGAAGCTTTCTTT. Its protein is CASLAGSDTEAFF.

This sequence joins TRBV2 and TRBJ2-6; TRBD1 aligns across 10 bases. V lost 6 bases to trimming and J lost 4 bases; unmatched junction nucleotides: 6. This CDR3 comprises 16 residues. Germline CDR1 SNHLY, CDR2 FYNNEI. For the CDR3, the DNA is TGTGCCAGCAGGGACAGGGGGATCGTAGGGGCCAACGTCCTGACTTTC. This encodes CASRDRGIVGANVLTF. The entire variable domain, with the rest obtained from reference TRBV2 and TRBJ2-6, is as follows: EPEVTQTPSHQVTQMGQEVILRCVPISNHLYFYWYRQILGQKVEFLVSFYNNEISEKSEIFDDQFSVERPDGSNFTLKIRSTKLEDSAMYFCASRDRGIVGANVLTFGAGSRLTVL.

By share, this clone counts as medium-sized. The rearrangement joins TRBV2 to TRBJ1-1; D perhaps matches TRBD1 (5 bases). Per the germline V gene, CDR1 is SNHLY and CDR2 is FYNNEI. The CDR3 covers 14 residues. The germline V and J ends were trimmed by 2 bases and 1 base, with 8 bases remaining between them. The CDR3 DNA sequence: TGTGCCAGCAGTGAAATGGGGGGGAACACTGAAGCTTTCTTT. Amino acids: CASSEMGGNTEAFF.

J is TRBJ2-5 and V is TRBV6-7; tentative D call: TRBD2 (6 bases). TRBV6-7 counts as an open reading frame of uncertain function. CDR3 length: 21 residues. V was shortened by 5 bases and J by 5 bases, with 36 bases between the two germline ends. The CDR3 DNA reads TGTGCCAGCAGTGAATCAGGGTCGGCGGGACGGTGGAGGGTTAAAGTGGAGACCCAGTACTTC. Its translation is CASSESGSAGRWRVKVETQYF.

The chain links TRBV2 to TRBJ2-3; TRBD1 aligns across 7 bases. Per the germline V gene, CDR1 is SNHLY and CDR2 is FYNNEI. The CDR3 length is 12 residues. The V segment lost 7 bases and the J segment 6 bases; nucleotides outside the gene matches: 4. This chain's CDR3 is CASKNRGDTQYF. The CDR3 nucleotides read TGTGCCAGCAAGAACAGGGGTGATACGCAGTATTTT. The full variable domain, rest sourced from reference TRBV2 and TRBJ2-3, is EPEVTQTPSHQVTQMGQEVILRCVPISNHLYFYWYRQILGQKVEFLVSFYNNEISEKSEIFDDQFSVERPDGSNFTLKIRSTKLEDSAMYFCASKNRGDTQYFGPGTRLTVL.

In this sample, this clone turned up a few times. The rearrangement uses TRBV5-4 and TRBJ2-5; D is ambiguous. The V and J ends lost 4 bases and 4 bases respectively, with 14 bases between them. The CDR3 covers 14 residues. Germline CDR1 is SGHNT and CDR2 is YYREEE (reference sequence). The CDR3 reads CASSTPTDGETQYF. The CDR3 nucleotides read TGTGCCAGCAGCACCCCGACTGACGGAGAGACCCAGTACTTC. Full variable domain (remainder filled in from reference TRBV5-4 and TRBJ2-5): ETGVTQSPTHLIKTRGQQVTLRCSSQSGHNTVSWYQQALGQGPQFIFQYYREEENGRGNFPPRFSGLQFPNYSSELNVNALELDDSALYLCASSTPTDGETQYFGPGTRLLVL.